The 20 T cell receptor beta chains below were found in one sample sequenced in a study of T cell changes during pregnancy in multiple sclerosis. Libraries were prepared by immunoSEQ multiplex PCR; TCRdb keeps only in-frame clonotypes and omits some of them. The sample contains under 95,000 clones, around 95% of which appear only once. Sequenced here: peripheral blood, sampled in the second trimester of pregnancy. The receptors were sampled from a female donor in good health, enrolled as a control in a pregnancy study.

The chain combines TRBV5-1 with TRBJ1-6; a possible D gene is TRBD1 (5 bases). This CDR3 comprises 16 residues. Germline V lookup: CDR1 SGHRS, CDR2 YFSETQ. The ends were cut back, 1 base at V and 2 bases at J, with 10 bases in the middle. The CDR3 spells CASSLNQGPYNSPLHF. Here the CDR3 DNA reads TGCGCCAGCAGCTTGAATCAGGGCCCCTATAATTCACCCCTCCACTTT.

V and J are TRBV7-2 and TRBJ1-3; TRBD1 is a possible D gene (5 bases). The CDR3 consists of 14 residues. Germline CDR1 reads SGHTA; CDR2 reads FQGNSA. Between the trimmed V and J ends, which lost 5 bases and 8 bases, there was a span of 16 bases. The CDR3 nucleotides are TGTGCCAGCAGCAGTGGGGAGGGGAAGGACACCATATATTTT. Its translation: CASSSGEGKDTIYF.

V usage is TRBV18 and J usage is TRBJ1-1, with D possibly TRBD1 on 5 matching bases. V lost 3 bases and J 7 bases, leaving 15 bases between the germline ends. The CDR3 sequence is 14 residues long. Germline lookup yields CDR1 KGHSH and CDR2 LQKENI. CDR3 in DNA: TGTGCCAGCTCACCTCTCAAGTCGGGGGGTGAAGCTTTCTTT. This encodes CASSPLKSGGEAFF.

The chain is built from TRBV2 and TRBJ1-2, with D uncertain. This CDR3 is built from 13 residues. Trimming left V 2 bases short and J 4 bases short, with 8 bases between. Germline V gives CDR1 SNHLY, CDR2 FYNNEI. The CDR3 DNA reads TGTGCCAGCAGTGAACCAGGAATCTATGGCTACACCTTC. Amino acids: CASSEPGIYGYTF.

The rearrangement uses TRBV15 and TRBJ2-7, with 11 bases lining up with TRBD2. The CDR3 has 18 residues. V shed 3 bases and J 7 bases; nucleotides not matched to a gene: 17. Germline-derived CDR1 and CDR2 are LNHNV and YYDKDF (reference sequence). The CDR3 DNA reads TGTGCCACCAGCAGGGCCTATGGGACTAGCGGAGAACTGTCTGAGCAGTACTTC. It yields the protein CATSRAYGTSGELSEQYF.

The CDR3 nucleotides read TGTGCCAGCTCACCACCGTCCAGGGATCGGTACGAGCAGTACTTC. Translated, it gives CASSPPSRDRYEQYF. The chain has TRBV18 and TRBJ2-7, with D perhaps matching TRBD1 (5 bases). The germline V gene encodes CDR1 KGHSH and CDR2 LQKENI. The CDR3 totals 15 residues. Between the trimmed V and J ends, which lost 0 bases and 4 bases, there was a span of 13 bases.

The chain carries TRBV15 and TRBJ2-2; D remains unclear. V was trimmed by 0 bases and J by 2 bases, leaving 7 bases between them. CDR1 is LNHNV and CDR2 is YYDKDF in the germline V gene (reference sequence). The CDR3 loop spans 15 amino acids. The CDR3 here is CATSRDAGNTGELFF. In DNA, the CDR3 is TGTGCCACCAGCAGAGACGCCGGTAACACCGGGGAGCTGTTTTTT.

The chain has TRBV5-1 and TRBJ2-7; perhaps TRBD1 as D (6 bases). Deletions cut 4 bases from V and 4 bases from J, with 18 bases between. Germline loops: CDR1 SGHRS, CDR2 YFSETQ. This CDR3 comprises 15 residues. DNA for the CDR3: TGCGCCAGCAGCCTGTATGATGGACAGCTTTACGAGCAGTACTTC. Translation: CASSLYDGQLYEQYF.

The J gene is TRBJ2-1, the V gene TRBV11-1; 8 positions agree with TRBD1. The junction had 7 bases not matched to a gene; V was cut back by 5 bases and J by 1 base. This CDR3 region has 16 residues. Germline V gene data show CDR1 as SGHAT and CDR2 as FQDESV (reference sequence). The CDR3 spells CASSRTGTGSYNEQFF. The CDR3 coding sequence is TGTGCCAGCAGCCGTACCGGGACAGGATCCTACAATGAGCAGTTCTTC.

The CDR3 protein is CASRESGSGEKLFF. CDR3 DNA sequence: TGTGCCAGCAGGGAATCAGGTTCAGGTGAAAAACTGTTTTTT. The chain uses TRBV6-5 and TRBJ1-4; D is unclear. Germline V CDR1 and CDR2: MNHEY, SVGAGI. The CDR3 has 14 residues. V was clipped by 6 bases and J by 7 bases, with 15 bases between them.

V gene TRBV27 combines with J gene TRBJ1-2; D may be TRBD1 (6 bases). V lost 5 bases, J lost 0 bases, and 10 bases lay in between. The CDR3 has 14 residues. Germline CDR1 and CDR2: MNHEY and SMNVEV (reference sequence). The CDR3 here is CASSDRNPNYGYTF. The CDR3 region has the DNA TGTGCCAGCAGTGACAGGAACCCTAACTATGGCTACACCTTC.

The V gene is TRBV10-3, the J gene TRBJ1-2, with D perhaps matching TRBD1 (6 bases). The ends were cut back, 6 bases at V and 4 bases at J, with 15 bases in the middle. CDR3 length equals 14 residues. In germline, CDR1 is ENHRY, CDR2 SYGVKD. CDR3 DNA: TGTGCCATCAGCACAACAGGGATTGGCTATGGCTACACCTTC. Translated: CAISTTGIGYGYTF.

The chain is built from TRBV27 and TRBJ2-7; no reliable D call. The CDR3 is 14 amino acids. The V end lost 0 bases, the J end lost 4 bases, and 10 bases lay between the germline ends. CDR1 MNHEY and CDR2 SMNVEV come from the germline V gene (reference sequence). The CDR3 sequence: CASSLSPLNYEQYF. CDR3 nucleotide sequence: TGTGCCAGCAGTTTATCCCCACTCAATTACGAGCAGTACTTC.

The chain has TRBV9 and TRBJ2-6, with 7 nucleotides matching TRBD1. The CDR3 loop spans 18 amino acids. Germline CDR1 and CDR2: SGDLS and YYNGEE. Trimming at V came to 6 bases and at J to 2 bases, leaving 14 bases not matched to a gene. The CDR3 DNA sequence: TGTGCCAGCACCCTTTTTGACAGGGTATCAGCTGGGGCCAACGTCCTGACTTTC. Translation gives CASTLFDRVSAGANVLTF. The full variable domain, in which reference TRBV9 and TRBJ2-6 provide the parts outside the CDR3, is DSGVTQTPKHLITATGQRVTLRCSPRSGDLSVYWYQQSLDQGLQFLIQYYNGEERAKGNILERFSAQQFPDLHSELNLSSLELGDSALYFCASTLFDRVSAGANVLTFGAGSRLTVL.

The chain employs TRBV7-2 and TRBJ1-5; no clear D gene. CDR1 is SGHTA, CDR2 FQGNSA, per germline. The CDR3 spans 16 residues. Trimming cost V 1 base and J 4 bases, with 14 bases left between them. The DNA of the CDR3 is TGTGCCAGCAGCTTAGTCGGCGGGGAGGGTAATCAGCCCCAGCATTTT. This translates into CASSLVGGEGNQPQHF.

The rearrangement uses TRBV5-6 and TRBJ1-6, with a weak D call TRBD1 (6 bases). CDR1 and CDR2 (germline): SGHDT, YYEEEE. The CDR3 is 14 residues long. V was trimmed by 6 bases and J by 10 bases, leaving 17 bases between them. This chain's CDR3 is CASTAVAGASPLHF. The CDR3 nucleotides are TGTGCCAGCACCGCCGTGGCAGGGGCATCACCCCTCCACTTT.

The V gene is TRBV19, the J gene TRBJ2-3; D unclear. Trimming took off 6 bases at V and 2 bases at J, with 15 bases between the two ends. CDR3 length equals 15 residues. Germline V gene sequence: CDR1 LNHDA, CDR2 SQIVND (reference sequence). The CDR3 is CASRAQANPTDTQYF. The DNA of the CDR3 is TGTGCCAGTAGGGCTCAGGCAAACCCCACAGATACGCAGTATTTT.

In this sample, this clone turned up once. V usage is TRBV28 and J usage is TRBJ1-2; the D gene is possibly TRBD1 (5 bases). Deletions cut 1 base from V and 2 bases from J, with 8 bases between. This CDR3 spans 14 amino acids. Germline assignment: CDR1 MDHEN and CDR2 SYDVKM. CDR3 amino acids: CASSLSGWNYGYTF. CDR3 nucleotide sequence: TGTGCCAGCAGTTTATCAGGGTGGAACTATGGCTACACCTTC.

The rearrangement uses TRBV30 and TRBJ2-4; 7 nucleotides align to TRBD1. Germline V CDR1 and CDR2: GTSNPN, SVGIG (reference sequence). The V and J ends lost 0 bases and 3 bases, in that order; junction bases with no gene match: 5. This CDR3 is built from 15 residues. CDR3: CAWSVPRTGKNIQYF. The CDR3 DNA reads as TGTGCCTGGAGTGTACCAAGGACAGGCAAAAACATTCAGTACTTC.

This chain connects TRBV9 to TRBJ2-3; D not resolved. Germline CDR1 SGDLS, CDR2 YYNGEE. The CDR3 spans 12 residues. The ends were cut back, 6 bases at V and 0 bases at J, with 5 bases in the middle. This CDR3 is CASTGSTDTQYF. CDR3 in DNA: TGTGCCAGCACCGGGAGCACAGATACGCAGTATTTT.